The present T cell receptor beta chain was sequenced within a study of cytomegalovirus exposure and HLA in healthy donors. In the PCR, 60 Vbeta and 13 Jbeta primers were used. Some clones are missing from TCRdb's copy, which holds only in-frame ones; the method was immunoSEQ multiplex PCR. The repertoire has about 110,000 clones, 79% of them found once; the top ten carry 3.1%. Trimming pared 0 bases from V and 5 bases from J, leaving 3 bases between. The CDR3 has 11 amino acids. Germline V gene lookup returns CDR1 DFQATT and CDR2 SNEGSKA (reference sequence). This rearrangement joins TRBV20-1 to TRBJ2-3; D gene unclear. The sequence was collected from a woman in her thirties or forties in good health and CMV-seronegative. Sequencing input: PBMCs. The CDR3 nucleotides read TGCAGTGCTAGAGACCTAGATACGCAGTATTTT. Translated, it gives CSARDLDTQYF.